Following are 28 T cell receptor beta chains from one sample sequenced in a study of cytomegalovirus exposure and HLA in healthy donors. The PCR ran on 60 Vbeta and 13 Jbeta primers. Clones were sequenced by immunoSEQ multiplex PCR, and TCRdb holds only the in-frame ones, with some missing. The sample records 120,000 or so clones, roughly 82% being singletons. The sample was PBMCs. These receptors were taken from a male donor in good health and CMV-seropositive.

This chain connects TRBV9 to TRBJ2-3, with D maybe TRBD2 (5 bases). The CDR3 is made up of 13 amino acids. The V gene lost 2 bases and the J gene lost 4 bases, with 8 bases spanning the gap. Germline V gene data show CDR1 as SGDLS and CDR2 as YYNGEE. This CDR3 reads CASSVQEADTQYF. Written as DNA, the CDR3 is TGTGCCAGCAGCGTTCAGGAGGCAGATACGCAGTATTTT.

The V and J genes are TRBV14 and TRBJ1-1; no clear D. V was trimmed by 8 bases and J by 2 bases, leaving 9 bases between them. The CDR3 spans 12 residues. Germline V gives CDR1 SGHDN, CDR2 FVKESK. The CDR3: CASRPFNTEAFF. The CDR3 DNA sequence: TGTGCCAGCCGCCCGTTTAACACTGAAGCTTTCTTT.

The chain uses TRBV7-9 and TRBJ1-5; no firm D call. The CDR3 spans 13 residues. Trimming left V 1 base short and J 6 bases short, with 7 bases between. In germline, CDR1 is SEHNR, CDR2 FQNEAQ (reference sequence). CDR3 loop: CASSLGATQPQHF. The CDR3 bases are TGTGCCAGCAGCTTAGGGGCGACTCAGCCCCAGCATTTT.

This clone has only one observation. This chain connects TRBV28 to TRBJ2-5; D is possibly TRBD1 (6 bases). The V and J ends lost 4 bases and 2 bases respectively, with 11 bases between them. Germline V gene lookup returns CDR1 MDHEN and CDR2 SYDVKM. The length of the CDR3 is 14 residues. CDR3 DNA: TGTGCCAGCAGTTCAACAGGGAATCAAGAGACCCAGTACTTC. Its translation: CASSSTGNQETQYF.

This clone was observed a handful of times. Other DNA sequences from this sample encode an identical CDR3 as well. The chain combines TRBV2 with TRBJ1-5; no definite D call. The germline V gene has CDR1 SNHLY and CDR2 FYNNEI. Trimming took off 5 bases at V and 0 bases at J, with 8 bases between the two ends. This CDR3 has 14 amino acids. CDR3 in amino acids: CASSPQYSNQPQHF. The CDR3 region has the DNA TGTGCCAGCAGTCCGCAGTATAGCAATCAGCCCCAGCATTTT.

The CDR3 coding sequence is TGTGCCAGCAGTTTAGAGGCCAGGAACACCGGGGAGCTGTTTTTT. As protein: CASSLEARNTGELFF. The V and J genes are TRBV2 and TRBJ2-2; D gene ambiguous. The CDR3 has 15 residues. The V gene's germline CDR1 is SNHLY and CDR2 FYNNEI. Trimming left V 5 bases short and J 1 base short, with 11 bases between.

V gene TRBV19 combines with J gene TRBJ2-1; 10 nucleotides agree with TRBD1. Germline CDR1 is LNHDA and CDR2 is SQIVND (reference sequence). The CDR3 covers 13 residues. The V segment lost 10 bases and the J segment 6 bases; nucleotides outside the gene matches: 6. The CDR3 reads CATSGTGVNEQFF. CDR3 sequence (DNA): TGTGCCACCTCCGGGACAGGGGTCAATGAGCAGTTCTTC.

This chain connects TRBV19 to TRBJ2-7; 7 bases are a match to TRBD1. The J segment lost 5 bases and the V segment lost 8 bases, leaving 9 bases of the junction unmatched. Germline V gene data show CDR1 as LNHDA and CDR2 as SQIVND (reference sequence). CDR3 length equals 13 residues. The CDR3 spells CASSGQGVNEQYF. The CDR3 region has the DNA TGTGCCAGTTCGGGGCAGGGGGTCAACGAGCAGTACTTC.

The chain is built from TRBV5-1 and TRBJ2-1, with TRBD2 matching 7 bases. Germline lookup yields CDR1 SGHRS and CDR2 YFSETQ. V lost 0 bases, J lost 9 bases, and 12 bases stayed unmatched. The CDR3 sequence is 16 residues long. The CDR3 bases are TGCGCCAGCAGCTTGGGGTCAGCGGGGATAAACGCTGAGCAGTTCTTC. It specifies CASSLGSAGINAEQFF.

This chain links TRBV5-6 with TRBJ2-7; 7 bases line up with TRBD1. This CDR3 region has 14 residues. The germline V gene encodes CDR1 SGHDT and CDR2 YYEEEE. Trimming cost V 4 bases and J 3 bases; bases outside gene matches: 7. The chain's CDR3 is CASSPGDSYYEQYF. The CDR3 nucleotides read TGTGCCAGCAGCCCTGGGGACAGTTACTACGAGCAGTACTTC.

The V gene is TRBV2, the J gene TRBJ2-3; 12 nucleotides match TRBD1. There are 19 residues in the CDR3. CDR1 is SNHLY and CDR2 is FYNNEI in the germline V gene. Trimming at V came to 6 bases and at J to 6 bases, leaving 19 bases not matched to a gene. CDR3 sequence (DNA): TGTGCCAGCAGGGTCAACCTAGGGACAGGGGGCTTCCCCTCCGATACGCAGTATTTT. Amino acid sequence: CASRVNLGTGGFPSDTQYF.

In nucleotides, the CDR3 is TGTGCCAGCAGTCCACGGACAGGGGCGCTCTACGAGCAGTACTTC. It translates to CASSPRTGALYEQYF. J is TRBJ2-7 and V is TRBV27; 9 bases are shared with TRBD1. V was pared by 5 bases and J by 3 bases, with 8 bases of the junction left unmatched. CDR1 is MNHEY, CDR2 SMNVEV, per germline (reference sequence). This CDR3 spans 15 amino acids.

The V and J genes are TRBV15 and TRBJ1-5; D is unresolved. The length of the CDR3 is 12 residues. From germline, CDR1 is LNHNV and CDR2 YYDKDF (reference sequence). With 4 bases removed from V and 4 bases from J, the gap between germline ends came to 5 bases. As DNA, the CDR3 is TGTGCCACCAGCAAATCGAATCAGCCCCAGCATTTT. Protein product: CATSKSNQPQHF.

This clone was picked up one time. The DNA of the CDR3 is TGTGCCAGCAGCTTCAGGATCACAGATACGCAGTATTTT. It translates to CASSFRITDTQYF. The V and J genes are TRBV7-9 and TRBJ2-3; D is unclear. Trimming removed 3 bases from V and 2 bases from J, with 6 bases in between. From germline, CDR1 is SEHNR and CDR2 FQNEAQ (reference sequence). The CDR3 spans 13 residues. Based on the CDR3 plus reference TRBV7-9 and TRBJ2-3, the full variable domain is DTGVSQNPRHKITKRGQNVTFRCDPISEHNRLYWYRQTLGQGPEFLTYFQNEAQLEKSRLLSDRFSAERPKGSFSTLEIQRTEQGDSAMYLCASSFRITDTQYFGPGTRLTVL.

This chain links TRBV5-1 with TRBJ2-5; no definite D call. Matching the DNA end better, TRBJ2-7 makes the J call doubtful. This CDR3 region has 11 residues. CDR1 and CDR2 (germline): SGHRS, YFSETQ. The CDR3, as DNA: TGCGCCAGCAGCTTGGAAAACGAGCAGTACTTC. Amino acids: CASSLENEQYF.

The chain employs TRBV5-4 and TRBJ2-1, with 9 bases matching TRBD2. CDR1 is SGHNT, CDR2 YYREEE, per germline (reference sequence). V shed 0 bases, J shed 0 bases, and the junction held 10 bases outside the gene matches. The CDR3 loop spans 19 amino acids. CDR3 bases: TGTGCCAGCAGCTTGGAACCTAGCGGGGAGTCAGGCTCCTACAATGAGCAGTTCTTC. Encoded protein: CASSLEPSGESGSYNEQFF. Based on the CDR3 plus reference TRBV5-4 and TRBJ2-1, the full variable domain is ETGVTQSPTHLIKTRGQQVTLRCSSQSGHNTVSWYQQALGQGPQFIFQYYREEENGRGNFPPRFSGLQFPNYSSELNVNALELDDSALYLCASSLEPSGESGSYNEQFFGPGTRLTVL.

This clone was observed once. CDR3 amino acids: CASSPGQETQYF. CDR3 nucleotide sequence: TGTGCCAGCAGCCCGGGGCAAGAGACCCAGTACTTC. This chain uses TRBV5-4 with TRBJ2-5, with D maybe TRBD2 (5 bases). Germline CDR1 and CDR2: SGHNT and YYREEE (reference sequence). Between the trimmed V and J ends, which lost 4 bases and 2 bases, there was a span of 6 bases. The CDR3 runs to 12 residues.

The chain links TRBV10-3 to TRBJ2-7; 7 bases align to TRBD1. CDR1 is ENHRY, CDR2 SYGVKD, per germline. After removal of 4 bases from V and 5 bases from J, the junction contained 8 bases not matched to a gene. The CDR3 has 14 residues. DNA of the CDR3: TGTGCCATCAGTGCCCTAAAGGGACAGCACGAGCAGTACTTC. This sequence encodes CAISALKGQHEQYF.

The CDR3 loop is CASGLSADTQYF. The DNA of the CDR3 is TGTGCCAGTGGACTGTCCGCAGATACGCAGTATTTT. The V and J genes are TRBV27 and TRBJ2-3; D is perhaps TRBD2 (5 bases). The germline gives CDR1 MNHEY, CDR2 SMNVEV (reference sequence). Trimming removed 9 bases at V and 4 bases at J, with 11 bases between. This CDR3 contains 12 residues.

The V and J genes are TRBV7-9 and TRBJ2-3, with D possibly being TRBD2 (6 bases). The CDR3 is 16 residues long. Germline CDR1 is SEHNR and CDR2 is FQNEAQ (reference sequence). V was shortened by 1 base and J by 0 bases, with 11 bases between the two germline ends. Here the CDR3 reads CASSLVGRGSTDTQYF. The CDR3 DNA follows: TGTGCCAGCAGCTTAGTCGGGCGGGGCAGCACAGATACGCAGTATTTT.

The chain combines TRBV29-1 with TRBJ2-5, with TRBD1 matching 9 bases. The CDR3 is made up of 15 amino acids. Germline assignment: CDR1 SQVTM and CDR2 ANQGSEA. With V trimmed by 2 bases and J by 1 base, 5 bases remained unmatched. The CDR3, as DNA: TGCAGCGTTGAATCCCCGACAGGGGGCCAAGAGACCCAGTACTTC. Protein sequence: CSVESPTGGQETQYF.

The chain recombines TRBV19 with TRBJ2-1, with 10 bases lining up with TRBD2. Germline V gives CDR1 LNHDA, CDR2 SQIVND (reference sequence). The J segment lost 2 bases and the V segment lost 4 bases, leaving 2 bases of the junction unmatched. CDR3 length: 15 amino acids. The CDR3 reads CASSTGLAAYNEQFF. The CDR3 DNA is TGTGCCAGTAGTACAGGACTAGCGGCCTACAATGAGCAGTTCTTC.

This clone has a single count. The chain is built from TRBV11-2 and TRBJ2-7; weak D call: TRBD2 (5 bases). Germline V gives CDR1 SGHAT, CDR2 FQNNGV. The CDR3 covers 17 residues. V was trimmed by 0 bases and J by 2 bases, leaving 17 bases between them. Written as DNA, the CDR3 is TGTGCCAGCAGCTTAGATCACGGGGTAGGGTTTGCCTACGAGCAGTACTTC. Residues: CASSLDHGVGFAYEQYF.

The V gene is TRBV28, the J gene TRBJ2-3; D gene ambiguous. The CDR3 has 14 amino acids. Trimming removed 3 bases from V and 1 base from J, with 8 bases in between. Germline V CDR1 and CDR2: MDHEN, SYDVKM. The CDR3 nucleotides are TGTGCCAGCAGTTTGCAGCGAGGCACAGATACGCAGTATTTT. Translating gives CASSLQRGTDTQYF.

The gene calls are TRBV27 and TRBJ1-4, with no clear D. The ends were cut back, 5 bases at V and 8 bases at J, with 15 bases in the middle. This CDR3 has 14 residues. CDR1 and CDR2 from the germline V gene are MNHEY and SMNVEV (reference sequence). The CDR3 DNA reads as TGTGCCAGCAGTCTGATACCGGGGAAAGAAAAACTGTTTTTT. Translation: CASSLIPGKEKLFF.

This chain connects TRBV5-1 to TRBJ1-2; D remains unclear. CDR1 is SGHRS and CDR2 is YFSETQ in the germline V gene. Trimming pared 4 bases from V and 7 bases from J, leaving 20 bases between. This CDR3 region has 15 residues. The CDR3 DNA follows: TGCGCCAGCAGCCCGTTTGGAGAAACGGAACGTGGCTACACCTTC. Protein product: CASSPFGETERGYTF.

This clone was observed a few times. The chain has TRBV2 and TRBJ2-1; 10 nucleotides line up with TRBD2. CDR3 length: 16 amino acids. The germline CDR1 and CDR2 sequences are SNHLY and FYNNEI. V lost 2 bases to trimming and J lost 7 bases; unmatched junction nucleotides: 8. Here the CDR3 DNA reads TGTGCCAGCAGTGAAATCAGCGGGAGGGCCAGGAATGAGCAGTTCTTC. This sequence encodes CASSEISGRARNEQFF.

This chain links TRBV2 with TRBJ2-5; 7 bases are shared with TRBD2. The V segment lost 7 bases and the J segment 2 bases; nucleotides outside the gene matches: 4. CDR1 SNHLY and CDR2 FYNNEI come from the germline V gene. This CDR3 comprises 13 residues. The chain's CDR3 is CASKLATQETQYF. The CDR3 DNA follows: TGTGCCAGCAAACTAGCGACACAAGAGACCCAGTACTTC.